This entry lists 9 T cell receptor beta chains sequenced from one sample in a study of cytotoxic CD8 clonotypes in ibrutinib-treated CLL. Assay: immunoSEQ multiplex PCR; the TCRdb copy retains only in-frame clones and omits some. The sample has roughly 150,000 clones, around nine tenths seen once. The specimen was PBMCs, collected at disease progression, from a patient treated with ibrutinib. Receptor source: a human donor with chronic lymphocytic leukemia.

This sequence joins TRBV9 and TRBJ2-3; TRBD1 is a possible D gene (5 bases). The CDR3 loop spans 18 amino acids. Trimming removed 4 bases from V and 2 bases from J, with 23 bases in between. From germline, CDR1 is SGDLS and CDR2 YYNGEE. As DNA, the CDR3 is TGTGCCAGCAGCTCAAACCTCCCCAGGGCTAGGGTCACAGATACGCAGTATTTT. Protein sequence: CASSSNLPRARVTDTQYF.

This clone appeared a single time. The chain combines TRBV5-4 with TRBJ2-5; D remains ambiguous. Looked up from germline, CDR1 is SGHNT and CDR2 is YYREEE (reference sequence). Trimming stripped 3 bases from V and 5 bases from J, with 11 bases between. The CDR3 is 13 residues long. In DNA form, the CDR3 reads TGTGCCAGCAGCTCGGATCTAGGGGAGACCCAGTACTTC. It translates to CASSSDLGETQYF.

The V gene is TRBV7-2, the J gene TRBJ2-1; TRBD1 agrees at 7 bases. The CDR3 contains 14 residues. V dropped 1 base and J dropped 5; count of bases not matched to a gene: 2. The germline V gene encodes CDR1 SGHTA and CDR2 FQGNSA. This chain's CDR3 is CASSLDRGHNEQFF. The CDR3 region has the DNA TGTGCCAGCAGCTTAGACAGGGGTCACAATGAGCAGTTCTTC.

The rearrangement joins TRBV5-4 to TRBJ2-5; D gene ambiguous. The CDR3 consists of 16 residues. From germline, CDR1 is SGHNT and CDR2 YYREEE (reference sequence). V was shortened by 4 bases and J by 5 bases, with 21 bases between the two germline ends. This CDR3 is CASSPGSTNLAETQYF. The CDR3 coding sequence is TGTGCCAGCAGCCCCGGTTCAACAAATTTGGCGGAGACCCAGTACTTC.

The chain joins TRBV18 to TRBJ2-5; 8 positions agree with TRBD1. Germline loops: CDR1 KGHSH, CDR2 LQKENI. The J segment lost 3 bases and the V segment lost 2 bases, leaving 5 bases of the junction unmatched. This CDR3 has 15 amino acids. In nucleotides, the CDR3 is TGTGCCAGCTCACCAGTCAGGGGGCGAGAAGAGACCCAGTACTTC. Amino acids: CASSPVRGREETQYF.

The chain is built from TRBV5-1 and TRBJ2-5, with 9 nucleotides matching TRBD1. V lost 2 bases, J lost 2 bases, and 7 bases stayed unmatched. Germline values: CDR1 SGHRS, CDR2 YFSETQ. This CDR3 is 16 amino acids long. CDR3 nucleotide sequence: TGCGCCAGCAGCTTAACAGGGGGCACCAGACAAGAGACCCAGTACTTC. Translating gives CASSLTGGTRQETQYF.

The sample holds a few counts of this clone. The chain has TRBV9 and TRBJ1-1; a weak D match, TRBD1 (6 bases). Germline values: CDR1 SGDLS, CDR2 YYNGEE. The ends were cut back, 4 bases at V and 4 bases at J, with 14 bases in the middle. The CDR3 runs to 14 residues. CDR3 sequence reads: CASSSYGGGTEAFF. The CDR3, as DNA: TGTGCCAGCAGCTCATACGGAGGGGGCACTGAAGCTTTCTTT.

The CDR3 protein is CAWSPLLNREDSYEQYF. The CDR3 DNA is TGTGCCTGGAGTCCCCTCCTCAACAGGGAGGACTCCTACGAGCAGTACTTC. The chain combines TRBV30 with TRBJ2-7; tentatively, D is TRBD1 or TRBD2 (6 bases each). CDR3 length: 17 residues. The germline V gene encodes CDR1 GTSNPN and CDR2 SVGIG (reference sequence). With 2 bases removed from V and 0 bases from J, the gap between germline ends came to 20 bases.

The genes are TRBV19 and TRBJ2-7, with TRBD1 as a possible D gene (6 bases). Trimming took 5 bases from V and 4 from J, leaving 12 bases between them. There are 13 residues in the CDR3. Germline loops: CDR1 LNHDA, CDR2 SQIVND (reference sequence). The CDR3 region is CASSLSTGYEQYF. The DNA of the CDR3 is TGTGCCAGTAGTTTATCAACAGGGTACGAGCAGTACTTC. Together with reference TRBV19 and TRBJ2-7, the CDR3 gives the full variable domain: DGGITQSPKYLFRKEGQNVTLSCEQNLNHDAMYWYRQDPGQGLRLIYYSQIVNDFQKGDIAEGYSVSREKKESFPLTVTSAQKNPTAFYLCASSLSTGYEQYFGPGTRLTVT.